These 15 T cell receptor beta chains were sequenced from one sample in a study of T cell responses to AZD1222 COVID-19 vaccine (dated by TCRdb to the early 2020s). The time point label, read with the paper, signifies: baseline before first vaccination. Library prep was done by the immunoSEQ multiplex PCR assay. This immuneACCESS table, as held by TCRdb, lists in-frame sequences with V and J called but not all clones. Of the missing ones, under half trace to an unresolved V gene in checked studies; the others have no known cause. The sample records roughly 150,000 clones, over 65% of which are singletons. The ten largest make up 4.1% of the sample. The sequencing used peripheral blood, collected on day 0 of AZD1222 vaccination. Receptors originate from an adult in good health.

This clone appeared a few times. V gene TRBV20-1 combines with J gene TRBJ1-5; possibly TRBD1 for D (5 bases). The germline gives CDR1 DFQATT, CDR2 SNEGSKA (reference sequence). The CDR3 sequence is 14 residues long. Trimming stripped 3 bases from V and 5 bases from J, with 14 bases between. In DNA, the CDR3 is TGCAGTGCTAGTTACAGAGGGGCCCATCAGCCCCAGCATTTT. Translation: CSASYRGAHQPQHF.

This clone was recorded a few times. This chain links TRBV2 with TRBJ1-6; 7 nucleotides agree with TRBD1. The CDR3 runs to 16 residues. Per the germline V gene, CDR1 is SNHLY and CDR2 is FYNNEI. V gave up 0 bases and J gave up 10 bases; unmatched junction bases: 9. The CDR3 loop reads CASSEAGAGGRSPLHF. The CDR3 DNA is TGTGCCAGCAGTGAAGCGGGGGCAGGGGGGCGATCACCCCTCCACTTT.

V usage is TRBV5-1 and J usage is TRBJ2-1, with TRBD1 identical over 8 bases. Germline CDR1 SGHRS, CDR2 YFSETQ. The ends lost 0 bases at V and 9 bases at J; junction bases unmatched: 11. This CDR3 contains 16 residues. CDR3 protein: CASSLGGRGPYGEQFF. The CDR3 DNA sequence: TGCGCCAGCAGCTTGGGGGGCAGGGGGCCCTATGGTGAGCAGTTCTTC.

V usage is TRBV19 and J usage is TRBJ1-5; tentative D call: TRBD1 (5 bases). The CDR3 totals 15 residues. Trimming removed 3 bases from V and 1 base from J, with 10 bases in between. CDR1 and CDR2 from the germline V gene are LNHDA and SQIVND (reference sequence). The CDR3 sequence is CASSIVGTSNQPQHF. In nucleotides, the CDR3 is TGTGCCAGTAGTATCGTAGGGACCAGCAATCAGCCCCAGCATTTT.

The gene calls are TRBV7-3 and TRBJ2-2; 11 positions agree with TRBD2. CDR3 length equals 14 residues. The junction had 2 bases not matched to a gene; V was cut back by 5 bases and J by 6 bases. The V gene's germline CDR1 is SGHTA and CDR2 FQGTGA. The CDR3 DNA reads TGTGCCAGCAGCCTAGCGGGGGGAGCCGGGGAGCTGTTTTTT. This gives the protein CASSLAGGAGELFF.

The gene calls are TRBV5-1 and TRBJ1-1; possible D gene TRBD1, 5 bases. The CDR3 sequence is 18 residues long. V was trimmed by 4 bases and J by 4 bases, leaving 26 bases between them. Germline CDR1 SGHRS, CDR2 YFSETQ. This chain's CDR3 is CASSPRRRVGGGVTEAFF. The CDR3, as DNA: TGCGCCAGCAGCCCCCGCAGGCGAGTCGGGGGGGGAGTCACTGAAGCTTTCTTT.

This chain connects TRBV9 to TRBJ2-3, with 10 bases identical to TRBD2. V lost 7 bases and J lost 4; bases outside the gene matches: 9. CDR1 SGDLS and CDR2 YYNGEE come from the germline V gene. The CDR3 runs to 15 residues. CDR3 DNA: TGTGCCAGCGGACCGACTAGCGGGTCCCCAGATACGCAGTATTTT. Translated: CASGPTSGSPDTQYF.

This sequence joins TRBV28 and TRBJ1-2; tentatively, D is TRBD1 (5 bases). This CDR3 region has 13 residues. Germline-derived CDR1 and CDR2 are MDHEN and SYDVKM. V was pared by 4 bases and J by 7 bases, with 13 bases between. CDR3 protein: CASSSGPGGGYTF. For the CDR3, the DNA is TGTGCCAGCAGTTCGGGACCAGGAGGTGGCTACACCTTC.

The CDR3 spells CASSPFFSGASSYEQYF. In nucleotides, the CDR3 is TGCGCCAGCAGCCCTTTCTTTAGCGGGGCAAGCTCCTACGAGCAGTACTTC. The chain uses TRBV5-1 and TRBJ2-7, with 8 bases aligning to TRBD2. Germline trimming cut 4 bases from V and 0 bases from J; bases unmatched to any gene: 12. The CDR3 covers 17 residues. The germline CDR1 and CDR2 sequences are SGHRS and YFSETQ.

The chain recombines TRBV11-1 with TRBJ2-3; D unresolved. Trimming removed 5 bases from V and 5 bases from J, with 8 bases in between. From germline, CDR1 is SGHAT and CDR2 FQDESV (reference sequence). There are 12 residues in the CDR3. CDR3 DNA sequence: TGTGCCAGCAGCGGACGATTAGATACGCAGTATTTT. The encoded protein is CASSGRLDTQYF.

The gene calls are TRBV5-1 and TRBJ2-3; 13 bases are a match to TRBD2. Trimming took 4 bases from V and 6 from J; bases not matched to a gene: 11. This CDR3 has 17 amino acids. Germline assignment: CDR1 SGHRS and CDR2 YFSETQ. The CDR3 DNA sequence: TGCGCCAGCAGCGCGGGACTAGCGGGGAGGGCATCGGATACGCAGTATTTT. Translating gives CASSAGLAGRASDTQYF.

The V call is TRBV9, the J call TRBJ1-6; D is unclear. Germline loops: CDR1 SGDLS, CDR2 YYNGEE. V lost 0 bases, J lost 5 bases, and 12 bases lay in between. This CDR3 spans 16 amino acids. The CDR3 loop is CASSVGAQANNSPLHF. The CDR3 DNA follows: TGTGCCAGCAGCGTAGGGGCCCAAGCCAATAATTCACCCCTCCACTTT.

The rearrangement links TRBV7-9 to TRBJ2-1; the D is unclear. This CDR3 contains 14 residues. Deletions cut 1 base from V and 2 bases from J, with 6 bases between. The germline V gene has CDR1 SEHNR and CDR2 FQNEAQ (reference sequence). The CDR3 DNA is TGTGCCAGCAGCTTAGTAGTCGCCTACAATGAGCAGTTCTTC. Its translation is CASSLVVAYNEQFF. The full variable domain, in which reference TRBV7-9 and TRBJ2-1 provide the parts outside the CDR3, is DTGVSQNPRHKITKRGQNVTFRCDPISEHNRLYWYRQTLGQGPEFLTYFQNEAQLEKSRLLSDRFSAERPKGSFSTLEIQRTEQGDSAMYLCASSLVVAYNEQFFGPGTRLTVL.

The V and J genes are TRBV6-4 and TRBJ2-1, with 10 bases lining up with TRBD2. Germline assignment: CDR1 MRHNA and CDR2 SNTAGT. The CDR3 sequence is 15 residues long. J lost 7 bases, V lost 0 bases, and 3 bases had no gene match. The DNA of the CDR3 is TGTGCCAGCAGTGACTCGAGCGGGGGGGTTAATGAGCAGTTCTTC. It specifies CASSDSSGGVNEQFF.

Remarks on this clone: Additional DNA sequences in this sample encode the identical CDR3. The chain is built from TRBV27 and TRBJ2-2; D not resolved. The length of the CDR3 is 13 residues. Germline V gene data show CDR1 as MNHEY and CDR2 as SMNVEV (reference sequence). Trimming shortened V by 2 bases and J by 5 bases, and 6 bases separated the two germline ends. The CDR3 spells CASSLRGTGELFF. The CDR3 DNA follows: TGTGCCAGCAGTTTACGTGGAACCGGGGAGCTGTTTTTT.